This T cell receptor beta chain was captured by sequencing in a study of graft-versus-host responses after intestinal transplantation. The germline V gene has CDR1 SQVTM and CDR2 ANQGSEA. V lost 6 bases and J lost 8, with 13 bases in between. The CDR3 covers 12 residues. The data were produced by immunoSEQ multiplex PCR, yet TCRdb's version contains in-frame clones alone and is incomplete. The sample comprises tens of thousands of clones, around 91% of which are singletons, and 0.1% rests with the top ten. Turning to this clone: The antigen is undetermined.

The specimen was unstimulated CD4+ T cells sorted from spleen or lymph node cells, collected before intestinal transplant. This rearrangement joins TRBV29-1 to TRBJ1-4; possible D gene TRBD1, 5 bases. The clonotype was recovered from a human donor who received an intestinal transplant. The CDR3 DNA reads as TGCAGCGTAGTAGGGGCTCAGGAAAAACTGTTTTTT. This gives the protein CSVVGAQEKLFF.